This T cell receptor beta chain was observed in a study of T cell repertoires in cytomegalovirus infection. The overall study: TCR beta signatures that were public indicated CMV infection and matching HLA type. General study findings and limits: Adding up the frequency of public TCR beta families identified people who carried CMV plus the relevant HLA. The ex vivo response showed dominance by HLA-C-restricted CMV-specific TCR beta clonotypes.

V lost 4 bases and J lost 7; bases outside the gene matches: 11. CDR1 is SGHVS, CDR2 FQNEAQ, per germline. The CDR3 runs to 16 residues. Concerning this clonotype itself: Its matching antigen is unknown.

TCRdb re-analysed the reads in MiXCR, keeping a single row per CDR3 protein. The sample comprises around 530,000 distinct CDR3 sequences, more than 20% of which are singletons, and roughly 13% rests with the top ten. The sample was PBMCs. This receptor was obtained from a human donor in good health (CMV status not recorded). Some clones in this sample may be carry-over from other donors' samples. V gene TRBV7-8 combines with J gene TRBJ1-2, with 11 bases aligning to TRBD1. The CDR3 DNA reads TGTGCCAGCAGCTATGATGGCGGGACAGGGGGTCGTGGCTACACCTTC. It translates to CASSYDGGTGGRGYTF.